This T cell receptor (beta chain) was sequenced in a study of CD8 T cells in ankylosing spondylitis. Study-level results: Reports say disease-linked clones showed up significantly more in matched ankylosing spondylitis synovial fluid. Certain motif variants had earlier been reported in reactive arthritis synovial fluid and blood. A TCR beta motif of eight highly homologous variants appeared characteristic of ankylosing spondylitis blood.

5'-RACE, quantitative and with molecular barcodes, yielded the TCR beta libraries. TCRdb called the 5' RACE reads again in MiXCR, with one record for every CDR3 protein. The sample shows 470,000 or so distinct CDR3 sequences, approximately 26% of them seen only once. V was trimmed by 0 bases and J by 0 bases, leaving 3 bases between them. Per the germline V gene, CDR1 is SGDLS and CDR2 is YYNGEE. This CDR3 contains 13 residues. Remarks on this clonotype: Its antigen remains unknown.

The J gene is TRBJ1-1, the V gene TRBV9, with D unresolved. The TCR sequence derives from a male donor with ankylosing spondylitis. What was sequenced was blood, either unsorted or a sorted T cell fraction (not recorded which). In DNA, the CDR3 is TGTGCCAGCAGCGTAGCTGTGAACACTGAAGCTTTCTTT. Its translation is CASSVAVNTEAFF.